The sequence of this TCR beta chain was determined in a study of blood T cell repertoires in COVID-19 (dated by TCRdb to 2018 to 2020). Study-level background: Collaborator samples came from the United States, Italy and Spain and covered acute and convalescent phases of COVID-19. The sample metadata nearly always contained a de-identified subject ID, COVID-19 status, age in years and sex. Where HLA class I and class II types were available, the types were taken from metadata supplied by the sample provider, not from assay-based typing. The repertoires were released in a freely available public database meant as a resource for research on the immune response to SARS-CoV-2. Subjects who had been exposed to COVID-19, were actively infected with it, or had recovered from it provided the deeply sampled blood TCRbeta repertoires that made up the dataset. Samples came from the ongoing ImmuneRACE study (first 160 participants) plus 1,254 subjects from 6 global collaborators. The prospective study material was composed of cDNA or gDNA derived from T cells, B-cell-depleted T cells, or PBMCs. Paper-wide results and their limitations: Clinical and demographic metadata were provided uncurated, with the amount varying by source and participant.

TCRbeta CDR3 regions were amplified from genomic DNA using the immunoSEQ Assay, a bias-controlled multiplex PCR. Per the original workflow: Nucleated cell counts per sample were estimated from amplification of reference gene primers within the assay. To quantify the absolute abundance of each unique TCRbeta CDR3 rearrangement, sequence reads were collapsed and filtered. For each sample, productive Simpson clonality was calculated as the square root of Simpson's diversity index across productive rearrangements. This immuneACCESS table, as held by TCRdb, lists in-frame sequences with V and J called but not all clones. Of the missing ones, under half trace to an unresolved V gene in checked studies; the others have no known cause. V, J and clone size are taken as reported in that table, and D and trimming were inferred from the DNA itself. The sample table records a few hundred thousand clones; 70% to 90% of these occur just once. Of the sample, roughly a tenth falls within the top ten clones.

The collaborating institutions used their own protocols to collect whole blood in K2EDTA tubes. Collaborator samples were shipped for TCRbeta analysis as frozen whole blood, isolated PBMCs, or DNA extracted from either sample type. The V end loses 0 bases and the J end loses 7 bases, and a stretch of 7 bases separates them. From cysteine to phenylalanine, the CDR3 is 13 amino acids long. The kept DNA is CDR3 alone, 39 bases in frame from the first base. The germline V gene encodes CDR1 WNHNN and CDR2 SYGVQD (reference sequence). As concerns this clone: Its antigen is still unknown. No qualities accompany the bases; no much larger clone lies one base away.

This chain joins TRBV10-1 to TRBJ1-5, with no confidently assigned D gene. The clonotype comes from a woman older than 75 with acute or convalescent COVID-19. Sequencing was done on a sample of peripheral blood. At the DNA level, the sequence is TGCGCCAGCAGTGAGTCGGCCCAACAGCCCCAGCATTTT. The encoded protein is CASSESAQQPQHF.